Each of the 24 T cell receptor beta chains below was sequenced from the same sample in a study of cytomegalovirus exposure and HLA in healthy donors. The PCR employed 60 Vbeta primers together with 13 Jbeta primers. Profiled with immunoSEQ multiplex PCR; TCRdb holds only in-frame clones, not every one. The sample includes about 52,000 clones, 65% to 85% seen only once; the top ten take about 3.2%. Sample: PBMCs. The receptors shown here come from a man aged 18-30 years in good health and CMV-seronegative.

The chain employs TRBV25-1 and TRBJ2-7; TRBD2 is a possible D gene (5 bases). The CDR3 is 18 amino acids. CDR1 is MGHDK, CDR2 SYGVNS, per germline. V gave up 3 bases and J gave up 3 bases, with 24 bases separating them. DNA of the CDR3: TGTGCCAGCAGTGATTCTGTGCGGGCCCTAGATAGCTTCTACGAGCAGTACTTC. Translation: CASSDSVRALDSFYEQYF.

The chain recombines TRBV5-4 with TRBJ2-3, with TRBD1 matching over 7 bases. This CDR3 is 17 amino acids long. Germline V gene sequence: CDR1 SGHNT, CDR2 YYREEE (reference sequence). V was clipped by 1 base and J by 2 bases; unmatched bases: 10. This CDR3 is CASSLMGQRGDTDTQYF. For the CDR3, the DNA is TGTGCCAGCAGCTTGATGGGACAGAGGGGAGACACAGATACGCAGTATTTT.

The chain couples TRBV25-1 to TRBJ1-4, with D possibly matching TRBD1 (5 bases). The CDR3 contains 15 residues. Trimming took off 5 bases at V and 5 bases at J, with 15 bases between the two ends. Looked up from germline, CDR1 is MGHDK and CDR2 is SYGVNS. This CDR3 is CASSIFGQSNEKLFF. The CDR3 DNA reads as TGTGCCAGCAGTATCTTCGGACAATCAAATGAAAAACTGTTTTTT.

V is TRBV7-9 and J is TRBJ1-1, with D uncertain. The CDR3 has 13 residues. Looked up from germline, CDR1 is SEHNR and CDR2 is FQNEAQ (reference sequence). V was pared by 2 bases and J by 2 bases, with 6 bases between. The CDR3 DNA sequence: TGTGCCAGCAGCTTATATCTTAACACTGAAGCTTTCTTT. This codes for CASSLYLNTEAFF.

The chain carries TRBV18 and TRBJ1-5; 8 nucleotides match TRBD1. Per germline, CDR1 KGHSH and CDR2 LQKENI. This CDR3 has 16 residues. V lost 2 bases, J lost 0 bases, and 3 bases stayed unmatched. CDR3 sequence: CASSPGTGHSNQPQHF. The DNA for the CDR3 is TGTGCCAGCTCACCAGGGACAGGCCATAGCAATCAGCCCCAGCATTTT.

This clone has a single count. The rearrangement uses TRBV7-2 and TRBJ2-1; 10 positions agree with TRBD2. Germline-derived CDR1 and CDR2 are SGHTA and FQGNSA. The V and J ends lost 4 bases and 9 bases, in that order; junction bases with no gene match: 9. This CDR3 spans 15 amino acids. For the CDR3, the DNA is TGTGCCAGCAGCTCCAGCGGGAGGGCCGTCGGTGAGCAGTTCTTC. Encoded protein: CASSSSGRAVGEQFF.

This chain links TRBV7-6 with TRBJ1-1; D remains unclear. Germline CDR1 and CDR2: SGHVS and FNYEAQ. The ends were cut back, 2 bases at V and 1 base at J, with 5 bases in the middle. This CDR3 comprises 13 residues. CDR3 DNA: TGTGCCAGCAGCTTACGAGAGAACACTGAAGCTTTCTTT. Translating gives CASSLRENTEAFF.

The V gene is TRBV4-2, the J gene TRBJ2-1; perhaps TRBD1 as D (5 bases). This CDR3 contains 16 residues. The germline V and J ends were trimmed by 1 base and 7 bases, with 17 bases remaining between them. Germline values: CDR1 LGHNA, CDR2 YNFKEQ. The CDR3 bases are TGTGCCAGCAGCCAAGGAAGCAGGGTCGAGAGGAATGAGCAGTTCTTC. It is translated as CASSQGSRVERNEQFF.

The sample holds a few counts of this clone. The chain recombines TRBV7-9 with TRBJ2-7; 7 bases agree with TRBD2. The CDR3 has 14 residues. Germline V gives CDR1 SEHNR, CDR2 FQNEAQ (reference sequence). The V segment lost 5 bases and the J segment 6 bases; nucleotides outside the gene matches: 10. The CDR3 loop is CASSLRDGGSEQYF. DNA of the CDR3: TGTGCCAGCAGCCTACGGGACGGGGGGAGCGAGCAGTACTTC. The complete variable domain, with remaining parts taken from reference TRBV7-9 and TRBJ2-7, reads DTGVSQNPRHKITKRGQNVTFRCDPISEHNRLYWYRQTLGQGPEFLTYFQNEAQLEKSRLLSDRFSAERPKGSFSTLEIQRTEQGDSAMYLCASSLRDGGSEQYFGPGTRLTVT.

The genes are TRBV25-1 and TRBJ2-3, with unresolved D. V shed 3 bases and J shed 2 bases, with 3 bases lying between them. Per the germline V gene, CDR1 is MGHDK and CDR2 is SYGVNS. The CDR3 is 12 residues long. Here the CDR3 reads CASSDLTDTQYF. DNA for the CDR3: TGTGCCAGCAGTGATCTCACAGATACGCAGTATTTT.

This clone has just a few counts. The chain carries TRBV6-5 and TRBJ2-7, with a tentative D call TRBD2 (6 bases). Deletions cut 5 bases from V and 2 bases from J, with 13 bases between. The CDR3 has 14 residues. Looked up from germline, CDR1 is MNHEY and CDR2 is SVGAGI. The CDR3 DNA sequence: TGTGCCAGCAGTGCTAGCGACATGGCCTACGAGCAGTACTTC. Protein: CASSASDMAYEQYF.

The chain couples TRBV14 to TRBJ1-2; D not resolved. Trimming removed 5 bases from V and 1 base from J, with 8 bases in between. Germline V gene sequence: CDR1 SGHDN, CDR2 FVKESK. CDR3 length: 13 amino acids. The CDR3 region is CASSGPNNYGYTF. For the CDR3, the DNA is TGTGCCAGCAGCGGGCCGAATAACTATGGCTACACCTTC.

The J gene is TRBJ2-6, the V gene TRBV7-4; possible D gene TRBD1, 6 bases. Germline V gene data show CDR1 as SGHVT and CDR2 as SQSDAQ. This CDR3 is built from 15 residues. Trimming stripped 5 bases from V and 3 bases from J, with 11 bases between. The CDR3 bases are TGTGCCAGCAGCCGGTACAGGGTTGGGGCCAACGTCCTGACTTTC. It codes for CASSRYRVGANVLTF.

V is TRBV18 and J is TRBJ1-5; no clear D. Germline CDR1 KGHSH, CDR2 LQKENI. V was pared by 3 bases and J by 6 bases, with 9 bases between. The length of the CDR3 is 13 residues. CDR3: CASSPTRGQPQHF. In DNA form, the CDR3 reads TGTGCCAGCTCACCCACCCGGGGTCAGCCCCAGCATTTT.

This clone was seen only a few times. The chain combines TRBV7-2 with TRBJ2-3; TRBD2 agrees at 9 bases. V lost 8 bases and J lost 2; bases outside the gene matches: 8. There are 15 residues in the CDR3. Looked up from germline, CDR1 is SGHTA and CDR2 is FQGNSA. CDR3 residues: CASARLAVNTDTQYF. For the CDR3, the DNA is TGTGCCAGCGCCCGACTAGCGGTGAACACAGATACGCAGTATTTT.

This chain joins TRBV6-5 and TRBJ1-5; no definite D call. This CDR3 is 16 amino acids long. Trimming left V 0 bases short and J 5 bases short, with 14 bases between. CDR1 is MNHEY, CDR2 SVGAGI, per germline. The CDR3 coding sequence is TGTGCCAGCAGTTACTCGAGGGTCACCTCGCATCAGCCCCAGCATTTT. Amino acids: CASSYSRVTSHQPQHF.

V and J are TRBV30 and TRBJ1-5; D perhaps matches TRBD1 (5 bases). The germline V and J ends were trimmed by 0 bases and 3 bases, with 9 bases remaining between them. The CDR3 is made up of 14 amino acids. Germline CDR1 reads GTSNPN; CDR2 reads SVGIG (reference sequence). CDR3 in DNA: TGTGCCTGGAGTGTAGCAGGGCCCAATCAGCCCCAGCATTTT. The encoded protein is CAWSVAGPNQPQHF.

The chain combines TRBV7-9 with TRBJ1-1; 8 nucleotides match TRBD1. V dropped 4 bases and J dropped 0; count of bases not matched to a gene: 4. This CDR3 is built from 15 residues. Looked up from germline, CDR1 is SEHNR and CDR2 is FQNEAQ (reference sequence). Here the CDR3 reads CASSSQQGVNTEAFF. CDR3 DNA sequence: TGTGCCAGCAGCTCGCAACAGGGGGTGAACACTGAAGCTTTCTTT.

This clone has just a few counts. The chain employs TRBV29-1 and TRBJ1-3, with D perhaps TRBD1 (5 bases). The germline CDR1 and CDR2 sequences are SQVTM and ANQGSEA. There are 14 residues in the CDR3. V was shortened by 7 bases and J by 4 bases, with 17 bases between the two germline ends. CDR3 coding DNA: TGCAGCGGCTTTCGGGGGACGGGGGGAAACACCATATATTTT. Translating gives CSGFRGTGGNTIYF.

The CDR3 nucleotides are TGTGCCTGGAGTGTACAGGGGAGGAATGAGCAGTTCTTC. Amino acids: CAWSVQGRNEQFF. The J gene is TRBJ2-1, the V gene TRBV30; D may be TRBD1 (7 bases). CDR3 length: 13 residues. V lost 0 bases to trimming and J lost 7 bases, with 10 bases between them. The germline CDR1 and CDR2 sequences are GTSNPN and SVGIG (reference sequence). Full variable domain (rest looked up from reference TRBV30 and TRBJ2-1): SQTIHQWPATLVQPVGSPLSLECTVEGTSNPNLYWYRQAAGRGLQLLFYSVGIGQISSEVPQNLSASRPQDRQFILSSKKLLLSDSGFYLCAWSVQGRNEQFFGPGTRLTVL.

The CDR3 here is CASSPGEYWGYTF. The CDR3 nucleotides are TGTGCCAGCAGCCCCGGGGAGTATTGGGGCTACACCTTC. The chain couples TRBV7-9 to TRBJ1-2, with D unclear. The CDR3 is 13 residues long. CDR1 SEHNR and CDR2 FQNEAQ come from the germline V gene (reference sequence). Deletions cut 5 bases from V and 8 bases from J, with 15 bases between. The full variable domain, with the rest looked up from reference TRBV7-9 and TRBJ1-2, is DTGVSQNPRHKITKRGQNVTFRCDPISEHNRLYWYRQTLGQGPEFLTYFQNEAQLEKSRLLSDRFSAERPKGSFSTLEIQRTEQGDSAMYLCASSPGEYWGYTFGSGTRLTVV.

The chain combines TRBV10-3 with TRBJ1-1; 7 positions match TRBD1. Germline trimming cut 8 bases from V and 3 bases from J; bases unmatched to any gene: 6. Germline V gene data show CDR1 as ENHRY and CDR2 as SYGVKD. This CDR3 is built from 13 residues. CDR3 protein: CAIAQGPDTEAFF. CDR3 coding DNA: TGTGCCATCGCACAGGGGCCCGACACTGAAGCTTTCTTT.

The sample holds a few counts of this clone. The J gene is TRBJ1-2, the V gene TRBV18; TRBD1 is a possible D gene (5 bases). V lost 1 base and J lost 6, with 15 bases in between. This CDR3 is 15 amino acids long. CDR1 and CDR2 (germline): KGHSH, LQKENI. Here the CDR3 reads CASSPRVGLRDGYTF. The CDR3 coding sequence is TGTGCCAGCTCACCACGAGTGGGGCTTCGGGATGGCTACACCTTC.

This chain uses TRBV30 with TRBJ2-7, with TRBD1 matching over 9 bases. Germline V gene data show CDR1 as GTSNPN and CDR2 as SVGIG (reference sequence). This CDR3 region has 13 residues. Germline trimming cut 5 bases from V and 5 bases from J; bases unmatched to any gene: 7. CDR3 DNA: TGTGCCTGGGGGCCGGGACAGGGAGACGAGCAGTACTTC. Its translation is CAWGPGQGDEQYF.